This TCR beta chain was sequenced for a study of cytotoxic CD8 clonotypes in ibrutinib-treated CLL. Assay used: immunoSEQ multiplex PCR; TCRdb lists only in-frame clones, some missing. Counted here are roughly 150,000 clones, roughly 80% occurring once; the ten biggest clones make up under 2.5%. The source of this sequence is a human donor with chronic lymphocytic leukemia. The source material was PBMCs, sampled after 12 months of ibrutinib treatment.

In nucleotides, the CDR3 is TGCAGCGTAACGACGGCCTACTACAATGAGCAGTTCTTC. Residues: CSVTTAYYNEQFF. The V and J genes are TRBV29-1 and TRBJ2-1; no firm D call. The V end was cut by 6 bases, the J end by 3 bases, with 12 bases between. Germline V CDR1 and CDR2: SQVTM, ANQGSEA. CDR3 length: 13 residues.